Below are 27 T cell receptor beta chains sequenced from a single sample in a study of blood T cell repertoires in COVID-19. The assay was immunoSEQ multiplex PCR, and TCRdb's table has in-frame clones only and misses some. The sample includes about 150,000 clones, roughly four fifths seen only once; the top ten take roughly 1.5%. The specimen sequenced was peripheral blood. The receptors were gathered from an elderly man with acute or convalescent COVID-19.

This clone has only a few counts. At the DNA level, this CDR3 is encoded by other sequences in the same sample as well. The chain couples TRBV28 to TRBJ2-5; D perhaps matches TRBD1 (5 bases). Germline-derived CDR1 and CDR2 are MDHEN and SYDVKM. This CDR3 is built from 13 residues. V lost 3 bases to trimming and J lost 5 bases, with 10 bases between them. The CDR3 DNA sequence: TGTGCCAGCAGTTTCTGGGCAGGGGAGACCCAGTACTTC. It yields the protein CASSFWAGETQYF.

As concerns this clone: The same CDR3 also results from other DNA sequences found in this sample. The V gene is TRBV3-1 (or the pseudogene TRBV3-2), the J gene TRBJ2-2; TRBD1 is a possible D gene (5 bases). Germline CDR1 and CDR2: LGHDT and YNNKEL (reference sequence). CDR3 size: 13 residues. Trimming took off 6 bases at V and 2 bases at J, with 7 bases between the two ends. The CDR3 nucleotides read TGTGCCAGCAGGGGGCTTAACACCGGGGAGCTGTTTTTT. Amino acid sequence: CASRGLNTGELFF.

DNA of the CDR3: TGCAGTGCTAGAGAGGTGGGCGGCTACACCTTC. It specifies CSAREVGGYTF. The chain has TRBV20-1 and TRBJ1-2, with unresolved D. The CDR3 covers 11 residues. The ends were cut back, 0 bases at V and 8 bases at J, with 7 bases in the middle. Germline values: CDR1 DFQATT, CDR2 SNEGSKA (reference sequence).

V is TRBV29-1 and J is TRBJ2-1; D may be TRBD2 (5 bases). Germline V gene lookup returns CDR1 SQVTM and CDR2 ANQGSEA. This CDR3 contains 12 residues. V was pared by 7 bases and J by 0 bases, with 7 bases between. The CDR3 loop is CSARDSYNEQFF. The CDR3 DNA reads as TGCAGCGCTCGGGACTCCTACAATGAGCAGTTCTTC.

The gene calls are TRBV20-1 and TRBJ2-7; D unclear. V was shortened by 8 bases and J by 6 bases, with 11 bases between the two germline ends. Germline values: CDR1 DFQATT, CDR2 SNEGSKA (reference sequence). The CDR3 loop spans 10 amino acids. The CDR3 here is CSPLSGEQYV. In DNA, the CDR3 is TGCAGTCCCCTATCAGGCGAGCAGTACGTC.

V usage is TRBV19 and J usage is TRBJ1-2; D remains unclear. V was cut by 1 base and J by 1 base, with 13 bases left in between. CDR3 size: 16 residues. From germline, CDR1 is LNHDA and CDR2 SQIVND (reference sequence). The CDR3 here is CASSIADTYFNYGYTF. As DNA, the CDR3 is TGTGCCAGTAGTATAGCAGACACTTACTTTAACTATGGCTACACCTTC.

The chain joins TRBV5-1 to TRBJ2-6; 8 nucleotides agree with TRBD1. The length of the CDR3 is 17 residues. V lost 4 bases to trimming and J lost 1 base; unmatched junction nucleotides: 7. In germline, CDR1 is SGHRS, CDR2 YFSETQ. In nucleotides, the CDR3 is TGCGCCAGCAGCCCAGGGGGCCAAACGTCTGGGGCCAACGTCCTGACTTTC. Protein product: CASSPGGQTSGANVLTF. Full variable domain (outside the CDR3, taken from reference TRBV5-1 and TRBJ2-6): KAGVTQTPRYLIKTRGQQVTLSCSPISGHRSVSWYQQTPGQGLQFLFEYFSETQRNKGNFPGRFSGRQFSNSRSEMNVSTLELGDSALYLCASSPGGQTSGANVLTFGAGSRLTVL.

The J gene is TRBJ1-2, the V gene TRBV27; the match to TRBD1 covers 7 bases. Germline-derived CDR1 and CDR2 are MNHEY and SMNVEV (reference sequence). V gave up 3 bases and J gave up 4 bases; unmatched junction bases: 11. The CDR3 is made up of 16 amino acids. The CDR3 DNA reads TGTGCCAGCAGTTTGGGGACAGCCTCATCGGGCTATGGCTACACCTTC. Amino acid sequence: CASSLGTASSGYGYTF.

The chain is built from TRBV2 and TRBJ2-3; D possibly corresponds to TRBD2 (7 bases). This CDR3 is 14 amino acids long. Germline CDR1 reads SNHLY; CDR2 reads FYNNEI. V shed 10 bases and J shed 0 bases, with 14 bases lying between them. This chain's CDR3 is CATKGGLSTDTQYF. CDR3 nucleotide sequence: TGTGCCACCAAGGGGGGGTTAAGCACAGATACGCAGTATTTT. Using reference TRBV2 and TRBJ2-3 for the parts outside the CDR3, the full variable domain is EPEVTQTPSHQVTQMGQEVILRCVPISNHLYFYWYRQILGQKVEFLVSFYNNEISEKSEIFDDQFSVERPDGSNFTLKIRSTKLEDSAMYFCATKGGLSTDTQYFGPGTRLTVL.

Here the CDR3 reads CASSSSAGSEKLFF. The DNA for the CDR3 is TGTGCCAGCAGCTCCTCGGCAGGGTCCGAAAAACTGTTTTTT. The rearrangement uses TRBV7-8 and TRBJ1-4, with D maybe TRBD1 (5 bases). Germline V lookup: CDR1 SGHVS, CDR2 FQNEAQ. The V and J ends lost 4 bases and 8 bases respectively, with 14 bases between them. The CDR3 spans 14 residues.

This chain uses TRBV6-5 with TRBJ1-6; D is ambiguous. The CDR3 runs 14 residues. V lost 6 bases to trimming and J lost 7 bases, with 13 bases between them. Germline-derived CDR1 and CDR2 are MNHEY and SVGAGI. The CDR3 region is CASRTAAKNSPLHF. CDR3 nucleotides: TGTGCCAGCAGAACCGCCGCGAAGAATTCACCCCTCCACTTT.

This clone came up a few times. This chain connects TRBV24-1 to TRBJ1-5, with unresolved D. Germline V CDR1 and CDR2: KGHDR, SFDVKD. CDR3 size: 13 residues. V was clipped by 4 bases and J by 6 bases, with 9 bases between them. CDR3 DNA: TGTGCCACCAGTGACCACACGGGTCAGCCCCAGCATTTT. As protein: CATSDHTGQPQHF.

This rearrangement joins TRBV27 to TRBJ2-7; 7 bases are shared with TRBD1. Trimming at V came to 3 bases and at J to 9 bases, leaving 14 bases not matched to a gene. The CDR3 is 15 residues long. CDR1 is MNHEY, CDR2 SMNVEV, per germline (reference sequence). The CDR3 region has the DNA TGTGCCAGCAGTTTTTCCGGGACAGCGATGACTGCGCAGTACTTC. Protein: CASSFSGTAMTAQYF.

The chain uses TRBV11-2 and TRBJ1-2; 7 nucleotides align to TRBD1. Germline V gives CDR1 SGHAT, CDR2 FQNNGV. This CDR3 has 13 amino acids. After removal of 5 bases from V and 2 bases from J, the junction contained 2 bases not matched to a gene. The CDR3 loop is CASSPTGNYGYTF. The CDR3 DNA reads TGTGCCAGCAGCCCGACAGGGAACTATGGCTACACCTTC.

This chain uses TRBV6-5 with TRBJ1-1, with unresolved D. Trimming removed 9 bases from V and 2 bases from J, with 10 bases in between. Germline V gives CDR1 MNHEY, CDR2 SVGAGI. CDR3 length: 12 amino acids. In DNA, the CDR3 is TGTGCCAGTCTAAACTTTAACACTGAAGCTTTCTTT. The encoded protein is CASLNFNTEAFF.

CDR3 nucleotide sequence: TGTGCCAGCAGTATAGTGAACACCGGGGAGCTGTTTTTT. Its protein is CASSIVNTGELFF. The chain joins TRBV6-5 to TRBJ2-2; D gene uncertain. Germline-derived CDR1 and CDR2 are MNHEY and SVGAGI. Trimming left V 5 bases short and J 1 base short, with 5 bases between. The CDR3 extends over 13 amino acids.

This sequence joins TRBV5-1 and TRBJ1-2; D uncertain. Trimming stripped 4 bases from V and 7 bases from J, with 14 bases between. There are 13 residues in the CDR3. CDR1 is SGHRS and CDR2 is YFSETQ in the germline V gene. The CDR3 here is CASSPREESGYTF. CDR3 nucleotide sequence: TGCGCCAGCAGCCCCCGGGAGGAATCTGGCTACACCTTC. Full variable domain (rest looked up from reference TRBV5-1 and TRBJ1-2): KAGVTQTPRYLIKTRGQQVTLSCSPISGHRSVSWYQQTPGQGLQFLFEYFSETQRNKGNFPGRFSGRQFSNSRSEMNVSTLELGDSALYLCASSPREESGYTFGSGTRLTVV.

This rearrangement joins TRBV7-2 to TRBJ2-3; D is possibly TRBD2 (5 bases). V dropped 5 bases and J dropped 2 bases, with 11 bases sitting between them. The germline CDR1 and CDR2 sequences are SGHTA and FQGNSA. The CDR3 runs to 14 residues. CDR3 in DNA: TGTGCCAGCAGCCCCCGGGATTTCACAGATACGCAGTATTTT. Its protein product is CASSPRDFTDTQYF.

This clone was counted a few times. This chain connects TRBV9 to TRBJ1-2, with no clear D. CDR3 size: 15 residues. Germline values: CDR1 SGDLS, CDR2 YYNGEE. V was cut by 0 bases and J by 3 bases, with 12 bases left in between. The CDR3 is CASSVDLPGDYGYTF. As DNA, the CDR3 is TGTGCCAGCAGCGTAGATCTGCCAGGCGACTATGGCTACACCTTC.

CDR3 DNA: TGTGCCTGCGACTCGAACTACAATGAGCAGTTCTTC. Protein: CACDSNYNEQFF. J is TRBJ2-1 and V is TRBV30; D not certain. V was shortened by 6 bases and J by 3 bases, with 9 bases between the two germline ends. This CDR3 contains 12 residues. Per the germline V gene, CDR1 is GTSNPN and CDR2 is SVGIG (reference sequence).

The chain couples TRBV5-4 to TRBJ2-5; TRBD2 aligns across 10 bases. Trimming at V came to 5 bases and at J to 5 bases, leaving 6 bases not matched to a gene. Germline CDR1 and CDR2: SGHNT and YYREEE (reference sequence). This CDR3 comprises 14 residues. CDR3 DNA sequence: TGTGCCAGCAGGTCCGGGACTAGCGATGAGACCCAGTACTTC. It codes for CASRSGTSDETQYF.

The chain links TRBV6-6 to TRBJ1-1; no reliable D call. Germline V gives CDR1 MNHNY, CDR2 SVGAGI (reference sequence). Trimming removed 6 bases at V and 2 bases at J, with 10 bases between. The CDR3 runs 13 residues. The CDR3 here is CASRLHSNTEAFF. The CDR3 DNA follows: TGTGCCAGCAGACTTCACAGCAACACTGAAGCTTTCTTT.

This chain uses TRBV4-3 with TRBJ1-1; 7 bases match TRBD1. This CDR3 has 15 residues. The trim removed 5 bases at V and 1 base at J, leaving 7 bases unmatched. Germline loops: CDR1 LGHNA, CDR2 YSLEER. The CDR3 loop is CASSVTQGWNTEAFF. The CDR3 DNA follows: TGCGCCAGCAGCGTAACACAGGGGTGGAACACTGAAGCTTTCTTT.

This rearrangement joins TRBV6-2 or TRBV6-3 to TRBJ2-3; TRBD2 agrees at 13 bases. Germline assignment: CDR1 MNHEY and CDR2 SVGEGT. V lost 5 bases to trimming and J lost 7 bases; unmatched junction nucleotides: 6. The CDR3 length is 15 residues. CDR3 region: CASSTGTSGDHTQYF. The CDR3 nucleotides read TGTGCCAGCAGTACCGGGACTAGCGGGGATCATACGCAGTATTTT.

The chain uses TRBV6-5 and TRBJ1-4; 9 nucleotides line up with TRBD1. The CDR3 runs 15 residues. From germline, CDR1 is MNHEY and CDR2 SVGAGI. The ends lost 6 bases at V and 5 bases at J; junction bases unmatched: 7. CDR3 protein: CASRGWTGVNEKLFF. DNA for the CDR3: TGTGCCAGCAGGGGTTGGACAGGGGTGAATGAAAAACTGTTTTTT.

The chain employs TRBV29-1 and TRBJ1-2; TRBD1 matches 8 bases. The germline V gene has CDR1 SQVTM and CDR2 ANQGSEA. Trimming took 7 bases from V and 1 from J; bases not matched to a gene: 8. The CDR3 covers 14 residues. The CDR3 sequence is CSARPDRDNYGYTF. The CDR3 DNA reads TGCAGCGCTCGACCGGACAGGGATAACTATGGCTACACCTTC.

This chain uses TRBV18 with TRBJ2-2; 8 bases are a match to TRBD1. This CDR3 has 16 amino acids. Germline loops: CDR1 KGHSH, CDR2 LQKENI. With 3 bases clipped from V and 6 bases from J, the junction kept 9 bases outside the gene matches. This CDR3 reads CASSPGQGNLAGELFF. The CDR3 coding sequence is TGTGCCAGCTCACCCGGACAGGGTAATCTCGCCGGGGAGCTGTTTTTT.